This record looks at one T cell receptor beta chain sequence and its context. Its antigen remains unknown. The source of the sample is a study of OX40 agonist ivuxolimab in advanced cancers. Study background: Given to patients was ivuxolimab, an agonistic anti-OX40 (CD134) antibody. A male proportion of under 90% was recorded, with mean age approximately 57 years and range about 23 to 80.

Study results and caveats: Blood T cells, both CD4+ and CD8+, expanded clonally by week 6 at 0.1 to 3.0 mg/kg.

The germline V gene encodes CDR1 MNHEY and CDR2 SVGAGI. Unmatched junction bases numbered 4, after V lost 6 bases and J lost 5 bases. The CDR3 is 13 residues long. Sequenced by immunoSEQ multiplex PCR; TCRdb stores in-frame clones only, minus some. This sample has tens of thousands of clones, with 80% to 85% found just once. This sample comprised CD4+ or CD8+ T cells sorted from blood, obtained in a trial of the OX40 agonist ivuxolimab. The sequence was collected from an adult with an advanced solid tumor such as melanoma, head and neck, liver or kidney cancer. This chain links TRBV6-5 with TRBJ1-1; TRBD1 aligns across 9 bases. The CDR3 region has the DNA TGTGCCAGCAGACAGGGGGCGCTTACTGAAGCTTTCTTT. This sequence encodes CASRQGALTEAFF.